The rows below give T cell receptor beta chains drawn from one sample of a study of blood T cells in healthy people across ages. Via MiXCR, TCRdb re-called the 5' RACE reads, giving one row per CDR3 protein. Among approximately 700,000 distinct CDR3 sequences listed, approximately 31% were seen once. Sequencing used blood. These receptors all stem from a woman older than 75 in good health. CDR3s include the opening cysteine and the closing phenylalanine or tryptophan. The D gene is left open where the match is weak. Size is omitted from some rows. Given values are once, few, many or a class for expanded clones.

v_gene	abundance	j_gene	d_gene	CDR3nt	CDR3aa
TRBV6-1	many	TRBJ2-1	-	TGTGCCAGCAGTGAGGTGGTGCAAACTCAGCAGTTCTTC	CASSEVVQTQQFF
TRBV28	many	TRBJ2-3	TRBD1	TGTGCCAGCAGTGGGACAGGGGTTTATACGCAGTATTTT	CASSGTGVYTQYF
TRBV20-1	-	TRBJ2-7	TRBD1	TGCAGTGCTAGGGAGGGACAGGCCGTCGGGGACGAGCAGTACTTC	CSAREGQAVGDEQYF
TRBV29-1	many	TRBJ1-1	-	TGCAGCGTTCCGCTCTACACTGAAGCTTTCTTT	CSVPLYTEAFF
TRBV6-2/TRBV6-3	-	TRBJ1-1	-	TGTGCCAGCAGTTACCCCACTCTGGCGAACACTGAAGCTTTCTTT	CASSYPTLANTEAFF
TRBV20-1	many	TRBJ2-1	TRBD2	TGCAGTGCTACAGCTAGCGGGGGTAACTACAATGAGCAGTTCTTC	CSATASGGNYNEQFF
TRBV20-1	many	TRBJ2-7	-	TGCAGTGCTAGAGGGCAGGAGCAGTACTTC	CSARGQEQYF
TRBV7-9	few	TRBJ1-1	TRBD1	TGTGCCATGACAGGGGCGGGGAACACTGAAGCTTTCTTT	CAMTGAGNTEAFF
TRBV12-3/TRBV12-4	few	TRBJ2-3	TRBD2	TGTGCCAGCAGTTCCCCGGGACTAGCGGGGGCCCGTGGGTATTTT	CASSSPGLAGARGYF
TRBV4-1	-	TRBJ1-1	TRBD1	TGCGCCAGCAGCCAAGAGGGGACAGGGTCGATCACTGAAGCTTTCTTT	CASSQEGTGSITEAFF
TRBV20-1	-	TRBJ2-1	-	TGCAGTGCCTCTGGACCTTTGAGCTCCTACAATGAGCAGTTCTTC	CSASGPLSSYNEQFF
TRBV9	-	TRBJ2-3	-	TGTGCCAGCAGCGTAGGCGCCGGGGTTAGCACAGATACGCAGTATTTT	CASSVGAGVSTDTQYF
TRBV5-6	-	TRBJ2-5	-	TGTGCCAGCAGCTTGACTGATCAACCCTACGGGCAGTACTTC	CASSLTDQPYGQYF
TRBV30	few	TRBJ2-1	-	TGTGCCTGCCCCGCGGGGCTAACTTACAATGAGCAGTTCTTC	CACPAGLTYNEQFF
TRBV5-1	many	TRBJ2-2	-	TGCGCCAGCAGCTTAACCGGGAGCGGGGAGCTGTTTTTT	CASSLTGSGELFF
TRBV7-7	few	TRBJ2-3	TRBD2	TGTGCTAGCAGCTTAGGGACTAGTAGGACAGATACGCAGTATTTT	CASSLGTSRTDTQYF
TRBV20-1	many	TRBJ2-3	-	TGCAGTGCCCGCACGGGACTCCTCACAGATACGCAGTATTTT	CSARTGLLTDTQYF
TRBV11-3	few	TRBJ2-5	TRBD2	TGTGCCAGCAGCCGAGCGGGGGGGGGGACCCAGTACTTC	CASSRAGGGTQYF
TRBV30	-	TRBJ1-4	-	TGTGCCTGGAGAGGCAGCGGTAATGAAAAACTGTTTTTT	CAWRGSGNEKLFF
TRBV12-3/TRBV12-4	many	TRBJ2-5	-	TGTGCCAGCAGTTTAGTTAGCCGGGAGACCCAGTACTTC	CASSLVSRETQYF
TRBV7-2	many	TRBJ1-2	-	TGTGCCAGCAGCTTAGCGGCCGGGAACTATGGCTACACCTTC	CASSLAAGNYGYTF
TRBV20-1	many	TRBJ2-1	TRBD2	TGCAGTGCTCGACGGGGCTTGGGGCTAGCGGGGGGGAATGAGCAGTTCTTC	CSARRGLGLAGGNEQFF
TRBV30	many	TRBJ2-4	-	TGTGCCTGGAGTGCTGGGGGAGGTAACATTCAGTACTTC	CAWSAGGGNIQYF
TRBV6-1	few	TRBJ1-6	TRBD1	TGTGCCAGCACCCCCAGGACAGGTCGAGGTAATTCACCCCTCCACTTT	CASTPRTGRGNSPLHF
TRBV18	many	TRBJ2-7	-	TGTGCCAGCTCAGGGGACGGGCCCATGAACGAGCAGTACTTC	CASSGDGPMNEQYF
TRBV7-8	-	TRBJ2-7	TRBD2	TGTGCCAGCAGCCGACTAGCGGGAGGGACCGAGCAGTACTTC	CASSRLAGGTEQYF
TRBV6-2/TRBV6-3	many	TRBJ1-1	TRBD1	TGTGCCAGCAGTTACAATTTAGGGACAGGCGAAGCTTTCTTT	CASSYNLGTGEAFF
TRBV9	-	TRBJ2-3	TRBD2	TGTGCCAGCAGCGTAGACGAGACTAGCGGGGACACCACAGATACGCAGTATTTT	CASSVDETSGDTTDTQYF
TRBV12-3/TRBV12-4	many	TRBJ1-2	TRBD1	TGTGCCAGCAGTTTCGGACAGGGTTTTAATGGCTACACCTTC	CASSFGQGFNGYTF
TRBV6-5	-	TRBJ1-1	TRBD1	TGTGCCAGCAGAAAAAACAGGGGATCCGCTGAAGCTTTCTTT	CASRKNRGSAEAFF
TRBV6-1	-	TRBJ1-2	-	TGTGCCAGCAACACTAACTATGGCTACACCTTC	CASNTNYGYTF
TRBV7-2	once	TRBJ2-1	TRBD2	TGTGCCAGCAGCACGCAGAGGACTAGCATTGATAATGAGCAGTTCTTC	CASSTQRTSIDNEQFF
TRBV3-1	many	TRBJ2-3	-	TGTGCCAGCAGCCAAGGCGGATCCAGGACAGATACGCAGTATTTT	CASSQGGSRTDTQYF
TRBV25-1	few	TRBJ2-5	-	TGTGCCAGCAGTGAATATCGACAGCAAGAGACCCAGTACTTC	CASSEYRQQETQYF
TRBV5-1	-	TRBJ1-1	TRBD1	TGCGCCAGCAGCTTGGGACAGGGGGCATACAGCACTGAAGCTTTCTTT	CASSLGQGAYSTEAFF
TRBV10-3	many	TRBJ2-3	-	TGTGCCATCAGTGAGGGGACTTCAGATACGCAGTATTTT	CAISEGTSDTQYF
TRBV5-6	few	TRBJ1-1	-	TGTGCCAGCAGCATGGGAACGGGTTATGGCACTGAAGCTTTCTTT	CASSMGTGYGTEAFF
TRBV4-1	-	TRBJ2-7	-	TGCGCCAGCAGCCATGAGACTGGTTACGAGCAGTACTTC	CASSHETGYEQYF
TRBV14	many	TRBJ2-3	-	TGTGCCAGCAGCCAAGTAACCTCCACAGATACGCAGTATTTT	CASSQVTSTDTQYF
TRBV7-2	few	TRBJ2-7	-	TGTGCCAGCAGCTTCGTTTTTGGGGGCGGCTTTTACAATGAGCAGTACTTC	CASSFVFGGGFYNEQYF
TRBV28	many	TRBJ1-2	-	TGTGCCAGCATAGGGGAGAAGCGGCCCGGGGTGGGCTACACCTTC	CASIGEKRPGVGYTF
TRBV3-1	-	TRBJ2-7	-	TGTGCCAGCAACCAAGACGGGTACGAGCAGTACTTC	CASNQDGYEQYF
TRBV4-2	-	TRBJ2-7	TRBD1	TGTGCCAGCAGTTTCCGAGGGGGCCGAAACTACGAGCAGTACTTC	CASSFRGGRNYEQYF
TRBV7-2	many	TRBJ2-3	TRBD2	TGTGCCAGCAGCTTTGCTAGCGGGGGATTGGATACGCAGTATTTT	CASSFASGGLDTQYF
TRBV5-1	many	TRBJ1-1	-	TGCGCCAGCAGCTTGGCTTGGGGGAGGACTGAAGCTTTCTTT	CASSLAWGRTEAFF
TRBV20-1	many	TRBJ2-1	TRBD2	TGCAGTGCTAGAGGGGGGAGCGGGGGGGCTGCTTGGGAGCAGTTCTTC	CSARGGSGGAAWEQFF
TRBV28	-	TRBJ2-7	TRBD1	TGTGCCAGCACCCCTCCAGGTCCAGGGGGCTCCTACGAGCAGTACTTC	CASTPPGPGGSYEQYF
TRBV2	many	TRBJ1-2	-	TGTGCCAGCAGTGAACGGACCTATGGCTACACCTTC	CASSERTYGYTF